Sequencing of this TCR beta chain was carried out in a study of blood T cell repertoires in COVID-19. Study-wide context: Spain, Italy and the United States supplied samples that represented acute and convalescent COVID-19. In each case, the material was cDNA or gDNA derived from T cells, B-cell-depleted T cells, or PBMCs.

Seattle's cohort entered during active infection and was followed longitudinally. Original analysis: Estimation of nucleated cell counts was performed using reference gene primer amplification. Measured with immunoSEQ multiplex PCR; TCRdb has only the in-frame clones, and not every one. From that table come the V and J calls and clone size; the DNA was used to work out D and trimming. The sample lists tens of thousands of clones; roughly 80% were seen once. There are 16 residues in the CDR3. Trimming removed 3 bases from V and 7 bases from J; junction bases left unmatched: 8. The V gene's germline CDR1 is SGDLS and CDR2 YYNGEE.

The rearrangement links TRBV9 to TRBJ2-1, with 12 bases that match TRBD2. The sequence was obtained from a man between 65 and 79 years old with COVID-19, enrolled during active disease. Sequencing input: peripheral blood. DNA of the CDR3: TGTGCCAGCAGCGCTAGCGGGAGGGCCATTGGGAATGAGCAGTTCTTC. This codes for CASSASGRAIGNEQFF.